These 8 T cell receptor beta chains were sequenced from one sample in a study of technical replicates of blood from a handful of donors (dated by TCRdb to about 2017). Library creation used the immunoSEQ multiplex PCR assay. TCRdb took this table from immuneACCESS and kept in-frame rearrangements with V and J called. Such tables lack part of the clones; where checked against another copy, unresolved V genes explain under half of the gap, and the rest is unexplained. This sample holds some 70,000 clones; just over 90% were observed only once. The top ten clonotypes cover roughly 5% of the sample. Sequenced input: PBMCs. The receptors here all came from a human donor in good health. Some clones in this sample may be carry-over from other donors' samples.

The chain links TRBV29-1 to TRBJ2-2, with a possible D match to TRBD1 (6 bases). Per germline, CDR1 SQVTM and CDR2 ANQGSEA. The CDR3 contains 13 residues. V lost 6 bases and J lost 5, with 13 bases in between. The CDR3 region is CSVKEGGTGELFF. The CDR3 DNA sequence: TGCAGCGTCAAAGAAGGGGGAACCGGGGAGCTGTTTTTT.

V and J are TRBV4-1 and TRBJ2-7; perhaps TRBD1 as D (6 bases). Germline V gene lookup returns CDR1 MGHRA and CDR2 YSYEKL. Trimming took 2 bases from V and 3 from J, leaving 14 bases between them. CDR3 length equals 15 residues. Here the CDR3 reads CASSQRTVPLYEQYF. The CDR3 DNA is TGCGCCAGCAGCCAAAGGACAGTCCCCCTCTACGAGCAGTACTTC.

This rearrangement joins TRBV7-6 to TRBJ1-1; 9 bases are a match to TRBD1. In germline, CDR1 is SGHVS, CDR2 FNYEAQ. The CDR3 runs to 13 residues. Germline trimming cut 3 bases from V and 10 bases from J; bases unmatched to any gene: 6. The CDR3, as DNA: TGTGCCAGCAGCTTGGGAACAGGGGGCCGAGCTTTCTTT. Protein product: CASSLGTGGRAFF.

V gene TRBV7-2 combines with J gene TRBJ2-7, with 7 bases matching TRBD2. Per germline, CDR1 SGHTA and CDR2 FQGNSA. The CDR3 extends over 16 amino acids. V shed 5 bases, J shed 1 base, and the junction held 11 bases outside the gene matches. Here the CDR3 reads CASSVHGSGTSYEQYF. In DNA form, the CDR3 reads TGTGCCAGCAGCGTGCATGGCAGCGGGACGTCCTACGAGCAGTACTTC.

The J gene is TRBJ2-2, the V gene TRBV27; D possibly corresponds to TRBD2 (6 bases). The CDR3 has 16 residues. Germline V gene sequence: CDR1 MNHEY, CDR2 SMNVEV (reference sequence). The ends were cut back, 4 bases at V and 4 bases at J, with 16 bases in the middle. This CDR3 is CASSSSGSIVTGELFF. The CDR3 DNA sequence: TGTGCCAGCAGTTCAAGCGGGTCGATCGTCACCGGGGAGCTGTTTTTT.

This clone was picked up one time. The V call is TRBV7-8, the J call TRBJ1-2, with TRBD1 as a possible D gene (6 bases). V lost 2 bases and J lost 4, with 8 bases in between. The germline V gene has CDR1 SGHVS and CDR2 FQNEAQ. This CDR3 contains 13 residues. In nucleotides, the CDR3 is TGTGCCAGCAGCTTACAGGGGATCTATGGCTACACCTTC. Its translation: CASSLQGIYGYTF. Supplemented by reference TRBV7-8 and TRBJ1-2, the full variable domain reads GAGVSQSPRYKVAKRGQDVALRCDPISGHVSLFWYQQALGQGPEFLTYFQNEAQLDKSGLPSDRFFAERPEGSVSTLKIQRTQQEDSAVYLCASSLQGIYGYTFGSGTRLTVV.

The chain carries TRBV12-5 and TRBJ2-5, with 7 bases matching TRBD1. This CDR3 has 14 amino acids. CDR1 is LGHNT, CDR2 FRNRAP, per germline. V was pared by 6 bases and J by 5 bases, with 9 bases of the junction left unmatched. CDR3 DNA: TGTGCTAGTGGAGCCGCGACAGGGTCCGAGACCCAGTACTTC. It translates to CASGAATGSETQYF.

The genes are TRBV5-1 and TRBJ1-5; 8 bases line up with TRBD1. Germline CDR1 is SGHRS and CDR2 is YFSETQ. This CDR3 spans 14 amino acids. J gave up 6 bases and V 4 bases, and 6 bases lay outside the gene matches. The CDR3 protein is CASSAGTGGQPQHF. The CDR3 nucleotides are TGCGCCAGCAGCGCGGGGACAGGTGGTCAGCCCCAGCATTTT. Using reference TRBV5-1 and TRBJ1-5 for the parts outside the CDR3, the full variable domain is KAGVTQTPRYLIKTRGQQVTLSCSPISGHRSVSWYQQTPGQGLQFLFEYFSETQRNKGNFPGRFSGRQFSNSRSEMNVSTLELGDSALYLCASSAGTGGQPQHFGDGTRLSIL.